This TCR beta chain originates from a study of T cell responses to AZD1222 COVID-19 vaccine. General observations from the study: Donors were chiefly white British, with a greater number of females, and clonal diversity was perhaps underestimated. Across spike, vaccine-associated CD4 TCRs were found, dominant at 160-218 and 743-854. The study reported that nearly half of spike-specific TCRs target unmutated variant regions. Without day 14 samples, only post-peak T cell repertoires were studied.

The assay was immunoSEQ multiplex PCR, and TCRdb's table has in-frame clones only and misses some. There are about 110,000 clones in the sample; more than 70% occur only once, and approximately 17% lies in the top ten. Comments on this clone: Its antigen is unknown.

The length of the CDR3 is 16 residues. V lost 5 bases, J lost 8 bases, and 11 bases stayed unmatched. The germline V gene encodes CDR1 SGHRS and CDR2 YFSETQ. Specimen: peripheral blood, collected on day 0 of AZD1222 vaccination. This chain uses TRBV5-1 with TRBJ2-1, with 12 bases identical to TRBD1. The TCR sequence derives from an adult in good health. CDR3 in amino acids: CASSQTGQGAWDEQFF. The CDR3 nucleotides are TGCGCCAGCAGTCAAACGGGACAGGGGGCGTGGGATGAGCAGTTCTTC.